This record looks at one T cell receptor beta chain sequence and its context. Its antigen has not been determined. Base qualities are missing; no much larger clone stands one base away. Relative to germline, V is missing 5 bases and J is missing 4 bases, with 6 bases of the junction outside any gene match. The CDR3 runs 14 amino acids, cysteine and phenylalanine included. Here the CDR3 DNA is all that survives: 42 bases in frame from base 1. Reading the germline V gene gives CDR1 MGHRA and CDR2 YSYEKL. The data derive from a study of blood T cell repertoires in COVID-19 (TCRdb year 2020). Regarding the research as a whole: Samples from collaborators originated in the United States, Italy and Spain and spanned both the acute and convalescent phases of COVID-19. Where available, HLA class I and class II types were taken from metadata supplied by the sample provider and were not determined by assay-based typing. The samples were drawn from the first 160 participants of the ongoing ImmuneRACE study and from roughly 1,300 subjects provided by 6 global collaborators. The prospective study material was composed of cDNA or gDNA derived from T cells, B-cell-depleted T cells, or PBMCs. Deeply sampled blood TCRbeta repertoires from subjects exposed to, actively infected with, or recovered from COVID-19 were included in the dataset. The repertoires were released in a freely available public database meant as a resource for research on the immune response to SARS-CoV-2. A de-identified subject ID, COVID-19 status, age in years and sex were almost always included in the sample metadata. Overall results and qualifications from the work: The amount of clinical and demographic metadata varied by source and participant and was provided uncurated.

TCRbeta CDR3 regions were amplified from genomic DNA using the immunoSEQ Assay, a bias-controlled multiplex PCR. On the study's bioinformatics: The number of nucleated cells in each sample was estimated from the amplification of reference gene primers within the assay. To quantify the absolute abundance of each unique TCRbeta CDR3 rearrangement, sequence reads were collapsed and filtered. For each sample, productive Simpson clonality was calculated by taking the square root of Simpson's diversity index across productive rearrangements. In TCRdb, the immuneACCESS table is reduced to in-frame sequences with V and J assigned. These tables do not hold every clone; where another copy was compared, an unresolved V gene accounts for under half, and the others remain unexplained. D and trimming come from the DNA, and the V and J calls and clone size come from that table. The sample table lists 180,000 or so clones, over 75% of them with a count of one. The ten largest account for approximately 1.2% of the sample.

Another Seattle source contributed samples from volunteer blood donors who had recovered from COVID-19. The collaborating institutions used their own protocols to collect whole blood in K2EDTA tubes. For TCRbeta analysis, collaborator samples were shipped as frozen whole blood, as isolated PBMCs, or as DNA extracted from either sample type. The receptor was derived from a man aged 60-69 years who had recovered from COVID-19. The sample consisted of peripheral blood. The V and J genes are TRBV4-1 and TRBJ2-7, with 9 junctional bases fitting TRBD1. The CDR3 corresponds to CASSYRDRAYEQYF. The bases read TGCGCCAGCAGCTACCGGGACAGGGCTTACGAGCAGTACTTC.